The present T cell receptor (beta chain) was sequenced within a study of blood T cell repertoires in COVID-19. CDR1 and CDR2 from the germline V gene are SEHNR and FQNEAQ (reference sequence). The CDR3 is 15 amino acids. Trimming left V 0 bases short and J 6 bases short, with 11 bases between. Profiled with immunoSEQ multiplex PCR; TCRdb holds only in-frame clones, not every one. The sample contains under 250,000 clones, 80% to 95% of which appear only once. The TCR comes from a man in his 60s with COVID-19, enrolled during active disease. The sample comprised peripheral blood. V and J are TRBV7-9 and TRBJ2-2; possible D gene TRBD2, 5 bases. CDR3 coding DNA: TGTGCCAGCAGCTTAGCGATGGGAGAACCCGGGGAGCTGTTTTTT. It specifies CASSLAMGEPGELFF.